These T cell receptor beta chains were read from a single sample in a study of Ad26.COV2.S vaccination and SARS-CoV-2 variants. TCRdb's table, derived via immunoSEQ multiplex PCR, lists solely in-frame clones and lacks some. The table records some 180,000 clones, roughly nine tenths of them present only once. Sequencing was performed on peripheral blood, taken after recovery from COVID-19. Receptors originate from a human donor who had recovered from COVID-19. CDR3s include the opening cysteine and the closing phenylalanine or tryptophan. The order of the fields is V gene, J gene, D gene, clone size, CDR3 protein, CDR3 DNA. A D gene is named only where the DNA matches it firmly. Clone size is not always given. Where it is, it says once, few, many or a class for expanded clones.

TRBV7-3	TRBJ2-5	TRBD2	.	CASSSTSGSGTQYF	TGTGCCAGCAGTTCGACTAGCGGGTCCGGGACCCAGTACTTC
TRBV7-9	TRBJ2-2	TRBD1	.	CASSLGQGAGGELFF	TGTGCCAGCAGCCTTGGACAGGGGGCGGGCGGGGAGCTGTTTTTT
TRBV4-1	TRBJ2-3	TRBD2	.	CASSQEPSGSLAYF	TGCGCCAGCAGCCAAGAGCCTAGCGGGAGCCTTGCGTATTTT
TRBV4-2	TRBJ1-6	.	.	CASSQPGQYNSPLHF	TGTGCCAGCAGCCAACCGGGCCAGTATAATTCACCCCTCCACTTT
TRBV6-1	TRBJ2-3	.	.	CASSVLTDEITDTQYF	TGTGCCAGCAGTGTGCTAACAGATGAAATAACAGATACGCAGTATTTT
TRBV11-3	TRBJ1-1	.	.	CASSPGGAELGTEAFF	TGTGCCAGCAGCCCGGGGGGGGCTGAATTGGGCACTGAAGCTTTCTTT
TRBV19	TRBJ2-5	.	.	CASSWSREETQYF	TGTGCCAGTAGTTGGAGTAGAGAAGAGACCCAGTACTTC
TRBV27	TRBJ2-1	.	.	CASSFRSGGQFF	TGTGCCAGCAGTTTTAGATCTGGTGGGCAGTTCTTC
TRBV6-5	TRBJ2-7	.	.	CATLNGHSGEQYF	TGTGCCACTCTAAACGGGCATTCCGGCGAGCAGTACTTC
TRBV25-1	TRBJ2-5	.	.	CARHDGAGDIRETQYF	TGTGCCAGACACGACGGGGCAGGGGACATTAGGGAGACCCAGTACTTC
TRBV5-1	TRBJ1-1	.	.	CASSLAGHLEAFF	TGCGCCAGCAGCTTGGCGGGACATCTTGAAGCTTTCTTT
TRBV5-1	TRBJ2-1	.	.	CASGDHLSYNEQFF	TGCGCCAGCGGTGACCACCTCTCCTACAATGAGCAGTTCTTC
TRBV21-1	TRBJ1-1	.	.	CASSPDRGLLGAFF	TGTGCCAGCAGCCCAGACAGGGGTTTACTCGGAGCTTTCTTT
TRBV24-1	TRBJ2-7	.	.	CATSEGVPYEQYF	TGTGCCACCAGTGAGGGGGTCCCCTACGAGCAGTACTTC
TRBV5-1	TRBJ1-1	.	.	CASRSEGGTEAFF	TGCGCCAGCAGGTCGGAGGGTGGCACTGAAGCTTTCTTT
TRBV7-8	TRBJ1-4	TRBD1	.	CASSLTGYGGEKLFF	TGTGCCAGCAGCTTGACAGGGTACGGGGGTGAAAAACTGTTTTTT
TRBV4-2	TRBJ1-2	.	.	CASSQRSGYTF	TGTGCCAGCAGCCAACGTAGCGGCTACACCTTC
TRBV30	TRBJ1-5	.	.	CARSNSNSNQPQHF	TGTGCCCGCTCCAATTCGAATAGCAATCAGCCCCAGCATTTT
TRBV20-1	TRBJ1-2	.	.	CILERANGYTF	TGCATTCTCGAGAGGGCGAATGGCTACACCTTC
TRBV3-1/TRBV3-2	TRBJ2-1	.	.	CASSQEIREQFF	TGTGCCAGCAGCCAAGAAATACGTGAGCAGTTCTTC
TRBV18	TRBJ2-5	TRBD1	few	CASSPGTGATGETQYF	TGTGCCAGCTCCCCCGGGACAGGGGCCACGGGGGAGACCCAGTACTTC
TRBV19	TRBJ2-1	TRBD2	.	CASSTRGSRGNEQFF	TGTGCCAGTAGTACGCGGGGCTCGCGGGGGAATGAGCAGTTCTTC
TRBV23-1	TRBJ1-5	TRBD1	.	CATLTGQGLDSNQPQHF	TGCGCCACTCTTACGGGACAGGGGCTAGATAGCAATCAGCCCCAGCATTTT
TRBV5-1	TRBJ2-1	TRBD2	.	CASSTGLAGGQGNEQFF	TGCGCCAGCAGCACGGGACTAGCGGGGGGGCAAGGCAATGAGCAGTTCTTC
TRBV29-1	TRBJ1-2	TRBD1	.	CSVGTGIGGNGYTF	TGCAGCGTCGGGACAGGGATTGGCGGGAATGGCTACACCTTC
TRBV5-1	TRBJ1-1	.	once	CASSLYGIRGNTEAFF	TGCGCCAGCAGCTTGTATGGGATACGTGGGAACACTGAAGCTTTCTTT
TRBV20-1	TRBJ2-1	TRBD2	.	CSASGLAGAQLNEQFF	TGCAGTGCTAGTGGACTAGCGGGAGCGCAACTCAATGAGCAGTTCTTC
TRBV5-4	TRBJ2-3	TRBD2	.	CASSPHASGGTDTQYF	TGTGCCAGCAGCCCGCATGCTAGCGGGGGCACAGATACGCAGTATTTT
TRBV15	TRBJ1-5	.	.	CATSRDLGVNQPQHF	TGTGCCACCAGCAGAGATTTAGGGGTCAATCAGCCCCAGCATTTT
TRBV9	TRBJ2-3	TRBD2	.	CASSVPGLAGLDTQYF	TGTGCCAGCAGCGTACCGGGACTAGCGGGGTTAGATACGCAGTATTTT
TRBV9	TRBJ2-7	TRBD1	.	CASSVASAGGGEQYF	TGTGCCAGCAGCGTAGCTTCGGCAGGGGGCGGCGAGCAGTACTTC
TRBV2	TRBJ1-2	TRBD1	.	CASSLDRGLAGYTF	TGTGCCAGCAGTCTTGACAGGGGGTTGGCTGGCTACACCTTC
TRBV6-6	TRBJ1-5	TRBD1	.	CASSYWGTGDQPQHF	TGTGCCAGCAGTTACTGGGGGACAGGAGATCAGCCCCAGCATTTT
TRBV5-4	TRBJ2-3	TRBD2	.	CASSLGLAGGPADTQYF	TGTGCCAGCAGCTTGGGACTAGCGGGAGGGCCAGCAGATACGCAGTATTTT
TRBV30	TRBJ1-5	.	few	CAWSVEGSNQPQHF	TGTGCCTGGAGTGTTGAGGGGAGCAATCAGCCCCAGCATTTT
TRBV5-4	TRBJ1-2	TRBD1	once	CASRKEGASYGYTF	TGTGCCAGCAGAAAGGAGGGGGCGAGCTATGGCTACACCTTC
TRBV19	TRBJ1-1	TRBD1	once	CASGTGTEAFF	TGTGCCAGTGGGACAGGCACTGAAGCTTTCTTT
TRBV11-3	TRBJ1-1	.	.	CASKGRNTEAFF	TGTGCCAGCAAGGGCAGGAACACTGAAGCTTTCTTT
TRBV7-9	TRBJ2-3	.	.	CASSSLGWDGLQTQYF	TGTGCCAGCAGCTCGCTCGGGTGGGATGGCCTCCAGACGCAGTATTTT
TRBV18	TRBJ1-3	TRBD1	.	CASSLGQGAVNTIYF	TGTGCCAGCTCCCTTGGACAGGGGGCGGTGAACACCATATATTTT
TRBV7-3	TRBJ2-2	.	few	CASSLSEGELFF	TGTGCCAGCAGCTTATCAGAGGGGGAGCTGTTTTTT
TRBV12-3/TRBV12-4	TRBJ2-2	TRBD2	.	CASTSGLGELFF	TGTGCCAGCACCTCGGGACTAGGGGAGCTGTTTTTT
TRBV11-2	TRBJ1-1	.	once	CASSLSRSNTEAFF	TGTGCCAGCAGCTTAAGCAGATCGAACACTGAAGCTTTCTTT
TRBV28	TRBJ1-1	.	.	CASSFLSENTEAFF	TGTGCCAGCAGTTTCCTTTCGGAGAACACTGAAGCTTTCTTT
TRBV9	TRBJ1-2	.	.	CASSPQTGYGYTF	TGTGCCAGCAGCCCCCAGACAGGCTATGGCTACACCTTC